Shown below are 22 T cell receptor beta chains from a single sample sequenced in a study of shared clonotypes between healthy human individuals (dated by TCRdb to 2018 to 2020). The library was obtained by the immunoSEQ multiplex PCR assay. As stored in TCRdb, this immuneACCESS dataset retains in-frame rearrangements with V and J assigned. A fraction of the clones does not appear; measured against another copy, unresolved V genes explain less than half of the discrepancy, and the remainder lacks a known reason. The sample table shows some 2 million clones, and about 95% are seen once. Together, the top ten hold 0.9% to 1.4% of the sample. For the CD8 naive samples, CD45RO-negative cells were positively selected for CCR7, yielding a CD45RA+CCR7+ population from which TemRA cells were excluded. Source material: naive CD8+ T cells sorted from blood. Per the publication, the cell subset or site label means: CD45RA+CCR7+. The source of these receptors is a man younger than 30 in good health.

V and J are TRBV5-6 and TRBJ2-5; 8 positions agree with TRBD2. The germline gives CDR1 SGHDT, CDR2 YYEEEE. The CDR3 loop spans 16 amino acids. The junction had 13 bases not matched to a gene; V was cut back by 4 bases and J by 5 bases. The CDR3 sequence: CASSPVGSGGPETQYF. In nucleotides, the CDR3 is TGTGCCAGCAGCCCGGTTGGTTCGGGGGGGCCGGAGACCCAGTACTTC.

The gene calls are TRBV6-5 and TRBJ1-4; TRBD1 agrees at 9 bases. With 7 bases clipped from V and 5 bases from J, the junction kept 8 bases outside the gene matches. CDR1 and CDR2 (germline): MNHEY, SVGAGI. This CDR3 has 15 residues. In DNA, the CDR3 is TGTGCCAGCACCCAATTCGGGACAGGGAATGAAAAACTGTTTTTT. Protein product: CASTQFGTGNEKLFF.

In regard to this clone: This sample includes further DNA sequences coding for the same CDR3. CDR3 DNA sequence: TGCGCCAGCAGCTTGGATGGGACACGTGGGGAGACCCAGTACTTC. Its translation is CASSLDGTRGETQYF. The V gene is TRBV5-1, the J gene TRBJ2-5; TRBD1 might be the D (6 bases). Germline values: CDR1 SGHRS, CDR2 YFSETQ. This CDR3 has 15 residues. V was clipped by 0 bases and J by 5 bases, with 14 bases between them.

The rearrangement joins TRBV6-5 to TRBJ2-1; a weak D match, TRBD2 (6 bases). This CDR3 region has 16 residues. V was cut by 4 bases and J by 1 base, with 14 bases left in between. Germline V gene data show CDR1 as MNHEY and CDR2 as SVGAGI. The CDR3: CASSFTRLGSYNEQFF. CDR3 bases: TGTGCCAGCAGTTTCACAAGACTAGGATCCTACAATGAGCAGTTCTTC.

The V gene is TRBV7-9, the J gene TRBJ2-5; 8 bases map to TRBD1. J gave up 1 base and V 3 bases, and 4 bases lay outside the gene matches. The CDR3 totals 15 residues. From germline, CDR1 is SEHNR and CDR2 FQNEAQ (reference sequence). The CDR3: CASSFGTGAQETQYF. The CDR3 bases are TGTGCCAGCAGCTTCGGGACAGGTGCCCAAGAGACCCAGTACTTC.

The chain has TRBV6-5 and TRBJ2-1; possibly TRBD1 for D (7 bases). This CDR3 is built from 14 residues. V lost 7 bases and J lost 2, with 12 bases in between. Germline-derived CDR1 and CDR2 are MNHEY and SVGAGI. The CDR3 sequence is CASTAGGPYNEQFF. In DNA, the CDR3 is TGTGCCAGCACCGCAGGGGGGCCCTACAATGAGCAGTTCTTC.

The chain is built from TRBV7-9 and TRBJ2-7, with TRBD2 identical over 13 bases. The CDR3 has 16 residues. Germline lookup yields CDR1 SEHNR and CDR2 FQNEAQ (reference sequence). V gave up 4 bases and J gave up 6 bases; unmatched junction bases: 9. The CDR3 region is CASSSWTSGRIGEQYF. As DNA, the CDR3 is TGTGCCAGCAGCTCCTGGACTAGCGGGAGAATCGGCGAGCAGTACTTC.

This clone was observed a single time. The chain joins TRBV6-5 to TRBJ2-1, with 9 bases aligning to TRBD1. The J segment lost 6 bases and the V segment lost 7 bases, leaving 10 bases of the junction unmatched. The germline CDR1 and CDR2 sequences are MNHEY and SVGAGI. CDR3 length equals 15 residues. In DNA, the CDR3 is TGTGCCAGCACCTCCGGGACAGGGATTCTCAATGAGCAGTTCTTC. The encoded protein is CASTSGTGILNEQFF.

Comments on this clone: This sample also contains other DNA sequences that code for the same CDR3. This chain joins TRBV7-8 and TRBJ2-3; D unclear. Germline V lookup: CDR1 SGHVS, CDR2 FQNEAQ. The length of the CDR3 is 13 residues. V lost 2 bases, J lost 0 bases, and 3 bases lay in between. The CDR3 DNA sequence: TGTGCCAGCAGCTTACTCAGCACAGATACGCAGTATTTT. It specifies CASSLLSTDTQYF.

This sequence joins TRBV2 and TRBJ2-7; D is possibly TRBD1 (6 bases). This CDR3 region has 16 residues. V lost 7 bases, J lost 0 bases, and 19 bases lay in between. CDR1 and CDR2 from the germline V gene are SNHLY and FYNNEI. CDR3 in amino acids: CASTVPLGQSSYEQYF. CDR3 DNA: TGTGCCAGCACCGTACCCCTTGGACAGAGCTCCTACGAGCAGTACTTC.

The V gene is TRBV7-9, the J gene TRBJ2-1; no firm D call. CDR3 length: 16 amino acids. Germline V gives CDR1 SEHNR, CDR2 FQNEAQ (reference sequence). The V end lost 5 bases, the J end lost 0 bases, and 14 bases lay between the germline ends. The CDR3 sequence: CASSGLGSGSYNEQFF. The CDR3 coding sequence is TGTGCCAGCAGCGGCCTCGGCTCGGGCTCCTACAATGAGCAGTTCTTC.

The genes are TRBV11-2 and TRBJ2-7; D not resolved. The CDR3 is 15 residues long. Germline CDR1 and CDR2: SGHAT and FQNNGV. The V end lost 0 bases, the J end lost 3 bases, and 12 bases lay between the germline ends. The CDR3 spells CASSLDPPGIYEQYF. CDR3 sequence (DNA): TGTGCCAGCAGCTTAGATCCCCCAGGAATCTACGAGCAGTACTTC.

Only one count was recorded for this clone. V gene TRBV7-9 combines with J gene TRBJ2-7; 9 bases are shared with TRBD1. CDR1 SEHNR and CDR2 FQNEAQ come from the germline V gene (reference sequence). The J segment lost 9 bases and the V segment lost 4 bases, leaving 13 bases of the junction unmatched. This CDR3 has 15 residues. Here the CDR3 reads CASSSPGQGRNAQYF. CDR3 nucleotide sequence: TGTGCCAGCAGCTCCCCTGGACAGGGGAGGAACGCGCAGTACTTC.

CDR3 region: CASSPTGWTGELFF. The CDR3 nucleotides read TGTGCCAGCAGCCCAACGGGTTGGACCGGGGAGCTGTTTTTT. The chain couples TRBV28 to TRBJ2-2; D remains unclear. This CDR3 comprises 14 residues. Trimming shortened V by 6 bases and J by 5 bases, and 13 bases separated the two germline ends. Germline V gene sequence: CDR1 MDHEN, CDR2 SYDVKM.

V usage is TRBV6-1 and J usage is TRBJ2-5; D may be TRBD2 (7 bases). Trimming removed 2 bases from V and 2 bases from J, with 15 bases in between. The CDR3 contains 16 residues. Germline loops: CDR1 MNHNS, CDR2 SASEGT. This chain's CDR3 is CASSEWWGGAQETQYF. CDR3 DNA: TGTGCCAGCAGTGAATGGTGGGGGGGGGCGCAAGAGACCCAGTACTTC.

The chain recombines TRBV19 with TRBJ2-7; D gene uncertain. V lost 4 bases, J lost 0 bases, and 19 bases lay in between. The length of the CDR3 is 17 residues. Per germline, CDR1 LNHDA and CDR2 SQIVND (reference sequence). The CDR3 reads CASSSQRGPYPSYEQYF. For the CDR3, the DNA is TGTGCCAGTAGTAGCCAACGAGGCCCCTATCCCTCCTACGAGCAGTACTTC.

Comments on this clone: Other nucleotide sequences in the sample specify the same CDR3. The chain carries TRBV6-5 and TRBJ1-1, with a possible D match to TRBD1 (6 bases). The CDR3 covers 13 residues. In germline, CDR1 is MNHEY, CDR2 SVGAGI. Trimming cost V 2 bases and J 8 bases, with 12 bases left between them. The CDR3 DNA is TGTGCCAGCAGTTACGCAGAAGGGGGAGAAGCTTTCTTT. Its protein product is CASSYAEGGEAFF.

The chain combines TRBV2 with TRBJ2-7; D tentatively fits TRBD1 or TRBD2 (6 bases each). CDR3 length: 17 amino acids. Germline CDR1 and CDR2: SNHLY and FYNNEI. V dropped 2 bases and J dropped 6 bases, with 23 bases sitting between them. The CDR3 nucleotides read TGTGCCAGCAGTGAAACGGCCGGACAGACGGGAGTATTCGAGCAGTACTTC. Translating gives CASSETAGQTGVFEQYF.

The chain couples TRBV19 to TRBJ1-5, with D unresolved. The CDR3 contains 13 residues. Germline CDR1 and CDR2: LNHDA and SQIVND (reference sequence). The V end was cut by 0 bases, the J end by 9 bases, with 9 bases between. The CDR3 DNA follows: TGTGCCAGTAGTATAGATCCCAGTGCGCCCCAGCATTTT. This codes for CASSIDPSAPQHF.

This clone was detected once. The same CDR3 arises from other DNA sequences in this sample as well. The rearrangement links TRBV7-9 to TRBJ1-1, with 8 bases fitting TRBD1. V was pared by 5 bases and J by 1 base, with 3 bases of the junction left unmatched. Germline loops: CDR1 SEHNR, CDR2 FQNEAQ (reference sequence). The CDR3 totals 14 residues. The CDR3 nucleotides read TGTGCCAGCAGCACCGGACAGGGGAACACTGAAGCTTTCTTT. Translated: CASSTGQGNTEAFF.

The chain uses TRBV13 and TRBJ1-2; D gene ambiguous. In germline, CDR1 is PRHDT, CDR2 FYEKMQ (reference sequence). V gave up 4 bases and J gave up 8 bases, with 11 bases separating them. The length of the CDR3 is 12 residues. The CDR3 DNA is TGTGCCAGCAGCTCCACGTTGGGGGGCTACACCTTC. This encodes CASSSTLGGYTF.

The chain couples TRBV9 to TRBJ2-7, with 9 bases aligning to TRBD1. V was clipped by 3 bases and J by 7 bases; unmatched bases: 5. This CDR3 comprises 13 residues. Germline V gene lookup returns CDR1 SGDLS and CDR2 YYNGEE. Here the CDR3 reads CASSAGQGREQYF. CDR3 in DNA: TGTGCCAGCAGCGCGGGACAGGGTAGAGAGCAGTACTTC.